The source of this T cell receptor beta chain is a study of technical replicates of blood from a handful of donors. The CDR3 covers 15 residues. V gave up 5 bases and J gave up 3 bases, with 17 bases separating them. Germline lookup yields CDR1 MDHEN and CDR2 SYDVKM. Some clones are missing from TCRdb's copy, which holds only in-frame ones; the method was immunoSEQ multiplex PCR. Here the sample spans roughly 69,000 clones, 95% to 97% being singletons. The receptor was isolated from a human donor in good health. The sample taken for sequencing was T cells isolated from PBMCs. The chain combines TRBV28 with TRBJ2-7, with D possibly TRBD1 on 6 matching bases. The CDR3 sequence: CASSHQQGRRYEQYF. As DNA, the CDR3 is TGTGCCAGCAGTCATCAACAGGGCCGACGCTACGAGCAGTACTTC.